These 10 T cell receptor beta chains originate from one sample sequenced in a study of cytomegalovirus exposure and HLA in healthy donors. 60 Vbeta and 13 Jbeta primers were used in PCR. The assay was immunoSEQ multiplex PCR, and TCRdb's table has in-frame clones only and misses some. The sample includes over 150,000 clones, under 90% of them seen just once. Material: PBMCs. These receptors were collected from a man aged 25-45 years in good health and CMV-seropositive.

This rearrangement joins TRBV11-2 to TRBJ2-7; 9 nucleotides agree with TRBD1. Germline V gene sequence: CDR1 SGHAT, CDR2 FQNNGV. The trim removed 5 bases at V and 3 bases at J, leaving 5 bases unmatched. This CDR3 spans 14 amino acids. CDR3: CASSRDRVNYEQYF. The CDR3 DNA sequence: TGTGCCAGCAGCAGGGACAGGGTGAACTACGAGCAGTACTTC. The full variable domain, rest sourced from reference TRBV11-2 and TRBJ2-7, is EAGVAQSPRYKIIEKRQSVAFWCNPISGHATLYWYQQILGQGPKLLIQFQNNGVVDDSQLPKDRFSAERLKGVDSTLKIQPAKLEDSAVYLCASSRDRVNYEQYFGPGTRLTVT.

The CDR3 coding sequence is TGTGCCAGCGAGCTTACAGGGAGCTATGGCTACACCTTC. Its protein is CASELTGSYGYTF. V usage is TRBV6-1 and J usage is TRBJ1-2; maybe TRBD1 (6 bases). V lost 8 bases, J lost 4 bases, and 14 bases lay in between. CDR1 is MNHNS, CDR2 SASEGT, per germline. This CDR3 is 13 amino acids long.

This clone was seen only once. CDR3 in amino acids: CASSRAAGAGSYEQYF. Here the CDR3 DNA reads TGCGCCAGCAGTCGGGCGGCGGGGGCAGGTTCCTACGAGCAGTACTTC. The rearrangement uses TRBV4-1 and TRBJ2-7, with D possibly TRBD2 on 7 matching bases. This CDR3 is built from 16 residues. V dropped 6 bases and J dropped 1 base, with 19 bases sitting between them. The V gene's germline CDR1 is MGHRA and CDR2 YSYEKL.

The V gene is TRBV7-2, the J gene TRBJ2-7; possibly TRBD1 for D (6 bases). V was trimmed by 6 bases and J by 9 bases, leaving 15 bases between them. This CDR3 comprises 12 residues. Germline V CDR1 and CDR2: SGHTA, FQGNSA. The CDR3 here is CASRSTGSGQYF. CDR3 nucleotides: TGTGCCAGCAGATCTACAGGGTCCGGGCAGTACTTC.

This chain links TRBV28 with TRBJ1-1; maybe TRBD1 (5 bases). CDR1 MDHEN and CDR2 SYDVKM come from the germline V gene. V was shortened by 6 bases and J by 0 bases, with 20 bases between the two germline ends. CDR3 length equals 17 residues. The CDR3 DNA follows: TGTGCCAGCAGCCTCCTTGGGACTAGACAGTTGAACACTGAAGCTTTCTTT. This gives the protein CASSLLGTRQLNTEAFF.

The genes are TRBV5-1 and TRBJ2-5, with D possibly TRBD2 on 5 matching bases. This CDR3 has 13 residues. V was trimmed by 6 bases and J by 5 bases, leaving 14 bases between them. Germline V gives CDR1 SGHRS, CDR2 YFSETQ. CDR3 DNA sequence: TGCGCCAGCACCCTAGCCGGAGAGGAGACCCAGTACTTC. This gives the protein CASTLAGEETQYF.

Comment on this clone: This sample also contains other DNA sequences that code for the same CDR3. The chain combines TRBV19 with TRBJ2-5; 8 positions agree with TRBD2. The CDR3 runs 13 residues. J was trimmed by 1 base and V by 6 bases; bases with no gene match: 1. Looked up from germline, CDR1 is LNHDA and CDR2 is SQIVND (reference sequence). In nucleotides, the CDR3 is TGTGCCAGTAGCACTAGCGGCCAAGAGACCCAGTACTTC. Translation gives CASSTSGQETQYF.

J is TRBJ1-5 and V is TRBV2; D perhaps matches TRBD1 (6 bases). This CDR3 has 14 amino acids. CDR1 is SNHLY, CDR2 FYNNEI, per germline. Between the trimmed V and J ends, which lost 4 bases and 6 bases, there was a span of 13 bases. The CDR3 DNA reads TGTGCCAGCAGTGGGCAGGGGATTGGTCAGCCCCAGCATTTT. Its protein product is CASSGQGIGQPQHF.

There are a few counts of this clone. Compared with germline, one end of the junction differs, possibly owing to a read error. V is TRBV6-1 and J is TRBJ1-3, with 11 bases aligning to TRBD1. CDR1 and CDR2 (germline): MNHNS, SASEGT. The CDR3 loop spans 17 amino acids. The CDR3 loop is CAISDGTGGFSGNTIYF. The CDR3 nucleotides read TGTGCCATCAGTGACGGGACAGGGGGATTCTCTGGAAACACCATATATTTT.

This clone appeared a few times. The chain carries TRBV19 and TRBJ1-1; tentative D call: TRBD1 (6 bases). CDR1 and CDR2 (germline): LNHDA, SQIVND (reference sequence). This CDR3 is built from 15 residues. V shed 7 bases and J shed 3 bases, with 18 bases lying between them. DNA for the CDR3: TGTGCCAGTATGTTACAGGGAGTTGGGCACACTGAAGCTTTCTTT. Protein product: CASMLQGVGHTEAFF.